This is a list of T cell receptor beta chains from one sample in a study of regulatory T cells in long-lasting Graves disease. Using its own MiXCR run on the multiplex PCR reads, TCRdb lists one record per CDR3 protein. This sample has about 470,000 distinct CDR3 sequences, with 20% to 25% found just once. Sample: peripheral blood mononuclear cells (PBMCs), taken when the disease was refractory, from a patient treated with antithyroid drugs. All receptors derive from a female donor with Graves disease. Both conserved end residues are trimmed from each CDR3. Fields, in order: V gene, J gene, CDR3 protein.

TRBV7-2,TRBJ1-1,ASAAGGNRVREAF
TRBV3-1,TRBJ2-4,ASSQGYSSGRARRAKNIQY
TRBV10-3,TRBJ2-3,AISESSGRYTDTQY
TRBV30,TRBJ2-7,AWTHSGGPYEQY
TRBV6-1,TRBJ2-2,ASSAQGATGELF
TRBV7-3,TRBJ1-5,ASSPTSSNQPQH
TRBV27,TRBJ2-7,ASRDRGLYEQY
TRBV11-1,TRBJ2-1,ASTPGLAGWALVEQF
TRBV2,TRBJ2-7,ASSEREGAYEQY
TRBV6-1,TRBJ2-7,ASSEGRVDYEQY
TRBV9,TRBJ2-2,ASSVADTGELF
TRBV5-6,TRBJ1-2,ASSRWDTLYGYT
TRBV27,TRBJ2-2,ASSPYRLASGGELF
TRBV5-1,TRBJ2-7,ASSPGTSGITYEQY
TRBV27,TRBJ2-7,ASARTGGNYEQY
TRBV29-1,TRBJ1-2,SAGQGARYGYT
TRBV10-3,TRBJ2-7,AMGGYEQY
TRBV7-9,TRBJ2-2,ASSSDWTGITGELF
TRBV7-6,TRBJ2-5,ASSLGGLAGGIQY
TRBV7-6,TRBJ2-7,ASSLGSGLAYEQY
TRBV7-8,TRBJ1-6,ASSLATWEAPLH
TRBV5-1,TRBJ1-2,ASSLLGDHGYT
TRBV18,TRBJ2-5,ASSPPIGTGGQETQY
TRBV19,TRBJ1-1,ASSPLDRGDTEAF
TRBV20-1,TRBJ1-2,SASPGQGAYGYT
TRBV28,TRBJ1-6,APSPLH
TRBV28,TRBJ1-2,ASRATGNYGYT
TRBV6-5,TRBJ2-7,ASSYTGQSYEQY
TRBV24-1,TRBJ2-2,ATSTPTGGRTGELF
TRBV9,TRBJ2-1,ASSSWAGGYNEQF
TRBV10-3,TRBJ2-3,AISGKDRGTDTQY
TRBV5-1,TRBJ1-1,ASSEGQGSTEAF
TRBV7-9,TRBJ2-2,ASGGSGTGELF